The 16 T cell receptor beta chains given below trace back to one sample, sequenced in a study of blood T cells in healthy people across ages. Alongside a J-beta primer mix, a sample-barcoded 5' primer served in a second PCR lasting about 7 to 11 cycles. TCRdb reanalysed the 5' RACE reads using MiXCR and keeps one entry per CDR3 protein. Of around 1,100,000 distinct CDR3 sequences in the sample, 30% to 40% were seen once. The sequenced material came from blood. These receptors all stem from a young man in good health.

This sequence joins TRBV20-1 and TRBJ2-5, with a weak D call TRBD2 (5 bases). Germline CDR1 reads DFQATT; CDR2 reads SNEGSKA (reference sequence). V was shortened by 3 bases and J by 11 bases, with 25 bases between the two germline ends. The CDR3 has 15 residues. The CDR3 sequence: CSASGKGPSTYEQYF. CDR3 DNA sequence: TGCAGTGCTAGCGGGAAGGGCCCTAGCACCTATGAGCAGTACTTC.

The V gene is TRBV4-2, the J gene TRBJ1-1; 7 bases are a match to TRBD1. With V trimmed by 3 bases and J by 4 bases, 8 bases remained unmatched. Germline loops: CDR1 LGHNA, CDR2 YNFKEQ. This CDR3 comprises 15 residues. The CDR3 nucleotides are TGTGCCAGCAGCCAGGCCACAGGGGTGGCCACTGAAGCTTTCTTT. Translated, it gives CASSQATGVATEAFF.

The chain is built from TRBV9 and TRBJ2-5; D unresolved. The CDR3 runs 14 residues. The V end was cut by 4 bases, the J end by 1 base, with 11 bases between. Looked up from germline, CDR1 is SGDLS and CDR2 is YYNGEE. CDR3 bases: TGTGCCAGCAGCTCGAACCCTCTCCAAGAGACCCAGTACTTC. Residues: CASSSNPLQETQYF.

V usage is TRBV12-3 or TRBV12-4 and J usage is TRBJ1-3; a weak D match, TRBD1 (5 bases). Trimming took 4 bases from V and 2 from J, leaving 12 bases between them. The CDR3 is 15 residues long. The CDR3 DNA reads TGTGCCAGCAGTTATCAAGGGGACCCTGGAAACACCATATATTTT. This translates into CASSYQGDPGNTIYF.

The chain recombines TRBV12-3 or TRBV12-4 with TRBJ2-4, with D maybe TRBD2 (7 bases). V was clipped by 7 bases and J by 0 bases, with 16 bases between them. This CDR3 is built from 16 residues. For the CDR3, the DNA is TGTGCCAGCACCCTCTTCGGGGGGCTAGCCAAAAACATTCAGTACTTC. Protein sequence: CASTLFGGLAKNIQYF.

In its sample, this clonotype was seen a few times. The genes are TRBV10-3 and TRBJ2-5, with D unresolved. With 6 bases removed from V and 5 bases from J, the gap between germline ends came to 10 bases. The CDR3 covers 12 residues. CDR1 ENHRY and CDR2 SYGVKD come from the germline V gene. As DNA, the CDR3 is TGTGCCATCAGCTACAAAGGGGAGACCCAGTACTTC. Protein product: CAISYKGETQYF.

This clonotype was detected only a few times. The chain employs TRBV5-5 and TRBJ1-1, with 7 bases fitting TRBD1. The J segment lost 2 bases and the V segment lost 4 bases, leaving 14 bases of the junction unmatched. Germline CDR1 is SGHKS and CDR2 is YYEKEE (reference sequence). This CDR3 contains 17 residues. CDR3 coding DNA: TGTGCCAGCAGCCCGGGGTGGCAGGGGGATAGAAACACTGAAGCTTTCTTT. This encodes CASSPGWQGDRNTEAFF. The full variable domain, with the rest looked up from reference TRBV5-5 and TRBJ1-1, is DAGVTQSPTHLIKTRGQQVTLRCSPISGHKSVSWYQQVLGQGPQFIFQYYEKEERGRGNFPDRFSARQFPNYSSELNVNALLLGDSALYLCASSPGWQGDRNTEAFFGQGTRLTVV.

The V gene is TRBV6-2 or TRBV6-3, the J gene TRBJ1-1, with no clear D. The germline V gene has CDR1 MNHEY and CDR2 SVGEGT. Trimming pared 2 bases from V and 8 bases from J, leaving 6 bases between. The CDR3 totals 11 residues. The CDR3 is CASSYVSEAFF. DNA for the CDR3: TGTGCCAGCAGTTACGTCAGCGAAGCTTTCTTT.

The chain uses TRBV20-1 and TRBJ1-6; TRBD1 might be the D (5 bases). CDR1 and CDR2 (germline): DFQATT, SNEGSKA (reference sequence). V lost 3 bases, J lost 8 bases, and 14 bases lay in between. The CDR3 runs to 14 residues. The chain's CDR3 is CSASRGRADSPLHF. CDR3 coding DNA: TGCAGTGCTAGTCGGGGCAGGGCGGATTCACCCCTCCACTTT.

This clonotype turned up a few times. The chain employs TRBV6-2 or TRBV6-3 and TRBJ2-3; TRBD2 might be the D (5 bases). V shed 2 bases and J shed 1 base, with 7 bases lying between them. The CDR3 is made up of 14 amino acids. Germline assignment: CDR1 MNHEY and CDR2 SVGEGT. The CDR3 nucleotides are TGTGCCAGCAGTTACATGAGGGGCACAGATACGCAGTATTTT. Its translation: CASSYMRGTDTQYF.

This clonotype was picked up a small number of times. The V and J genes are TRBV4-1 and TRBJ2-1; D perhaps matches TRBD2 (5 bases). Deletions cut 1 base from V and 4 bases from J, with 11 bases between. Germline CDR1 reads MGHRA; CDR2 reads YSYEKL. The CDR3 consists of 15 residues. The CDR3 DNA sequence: TGCGCCAGCAGCCAAGGTGCTAGCAGATACAATGAGCAGTTCTTC. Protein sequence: CASSQGASRYNEQFF.

The CDR3 DNA reads as TGCAGTGCCGTTGCAGCCACGCTGCCGAACACTGAAGCTTTCTTT. This encodes CSAVAATLPNTEAFF. The chain carries TRBV20-1 and TRBJ1-1; D is unresolved. The germline gives CDR1 DFQATT, CDR2 SNEGSKA (reference sequence). This CDR3 contains 15 residues. The germline V and J ends were trimmed by 6 bases and 1 base, with 18 bases remaining between them.

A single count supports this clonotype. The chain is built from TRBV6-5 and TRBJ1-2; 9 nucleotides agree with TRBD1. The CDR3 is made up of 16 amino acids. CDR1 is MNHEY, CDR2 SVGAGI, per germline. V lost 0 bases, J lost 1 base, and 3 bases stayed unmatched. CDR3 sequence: CASSYSRGQGNYGYTF. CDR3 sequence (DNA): TGTGCCAGCAGTTACTCTAGGGGACAGGGTAACTATGGCTACACCTTC.

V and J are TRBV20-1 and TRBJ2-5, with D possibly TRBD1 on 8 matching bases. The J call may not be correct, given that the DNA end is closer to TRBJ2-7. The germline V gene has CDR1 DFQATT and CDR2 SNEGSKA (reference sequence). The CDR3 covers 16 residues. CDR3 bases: TGCAGTGCGCAGAGCCCGAGGACAGGGAGGGCCTACGAGCAGTACTTC. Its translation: CSAQSPRTGRAYEQYF.

The chain's CDR3 is CSARPDRVRIEAFF. The CDR3 DNA sequence: TGCAGTGCCCGGCCGGACAGGGTGAGGATTGAAGCTTTCTTT. This chain connects TRBV20-1 to TRBJ1-1; the match to TRBD1 covers 8 bases. This CDR3 comprises 14 residues. Germline CDR1 is DFQATT and CDR2 is SNEGSKA (reference sequence). V was clipped by 6 bases and J by 7 bases; unmatched bases: 13.

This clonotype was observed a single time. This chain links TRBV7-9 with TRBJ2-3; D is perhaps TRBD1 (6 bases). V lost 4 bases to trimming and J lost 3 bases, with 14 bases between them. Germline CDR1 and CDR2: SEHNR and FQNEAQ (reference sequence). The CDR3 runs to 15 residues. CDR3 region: CASSSPEQGTDTQYF. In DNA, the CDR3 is TGTGCCAGCAGCTCACCAGAACAGGGAACAGATACGCAGTATTTT.